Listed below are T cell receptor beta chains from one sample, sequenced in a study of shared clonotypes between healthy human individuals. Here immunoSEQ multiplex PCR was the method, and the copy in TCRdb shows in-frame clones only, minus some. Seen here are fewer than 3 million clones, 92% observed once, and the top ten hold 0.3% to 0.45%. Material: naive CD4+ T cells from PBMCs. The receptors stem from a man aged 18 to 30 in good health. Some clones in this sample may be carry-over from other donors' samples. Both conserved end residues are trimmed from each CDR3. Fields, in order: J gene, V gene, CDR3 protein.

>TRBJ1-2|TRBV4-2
ASSQAPGQGASGYT
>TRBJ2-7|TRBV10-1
ASSLLAGGPDEQY
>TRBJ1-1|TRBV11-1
ASSLAGTFANTEAF
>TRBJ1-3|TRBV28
ASLQANGNTIY
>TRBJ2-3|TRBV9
ASSSGLAGGSDTQY
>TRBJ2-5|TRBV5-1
ASNPLRTKQETQY
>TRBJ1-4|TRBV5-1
ASSPIDARNEKLF
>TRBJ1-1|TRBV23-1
ASSQSRVRKAEAF
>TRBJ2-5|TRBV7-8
ASSSGRGYHQETQY
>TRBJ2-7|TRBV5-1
ASSLPSGAPGRFSEQY
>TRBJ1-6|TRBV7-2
ASSPTGGNSPLH
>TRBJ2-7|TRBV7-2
ASSLIRASGLYEQY
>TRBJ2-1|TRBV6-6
ASRAGTSGRATLQF
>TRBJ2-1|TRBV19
ASRIPGAAYNEQF
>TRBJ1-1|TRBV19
ASKRTENTEAF
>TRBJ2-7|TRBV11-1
ASSTGTSGREQY
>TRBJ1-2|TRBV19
ASNTVADNYGYT
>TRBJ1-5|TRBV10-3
AISDRDSRNQPQH
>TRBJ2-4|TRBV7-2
ASSGPDRGKNIQY
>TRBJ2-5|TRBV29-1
SVKGLARETQY
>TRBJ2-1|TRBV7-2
ASGASVINEQF
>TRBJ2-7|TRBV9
ASSVGGQPLYEQY